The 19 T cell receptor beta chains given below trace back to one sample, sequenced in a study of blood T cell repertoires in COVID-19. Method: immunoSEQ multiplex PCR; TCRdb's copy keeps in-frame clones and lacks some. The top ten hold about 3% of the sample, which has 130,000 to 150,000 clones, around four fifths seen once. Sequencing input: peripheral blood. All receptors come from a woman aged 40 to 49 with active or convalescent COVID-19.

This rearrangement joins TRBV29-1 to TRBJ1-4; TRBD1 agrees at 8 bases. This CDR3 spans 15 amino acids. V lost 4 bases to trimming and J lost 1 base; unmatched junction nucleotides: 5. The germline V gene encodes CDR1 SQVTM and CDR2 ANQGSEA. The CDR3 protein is CSVATDRETNEKLFF. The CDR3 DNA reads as TGCAGCGTTGCTACGGACAGGGAAACTAATGAAAAACTGTTTTTT.

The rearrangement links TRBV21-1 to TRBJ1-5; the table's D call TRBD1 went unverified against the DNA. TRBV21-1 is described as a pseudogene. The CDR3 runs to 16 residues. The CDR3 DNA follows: TGTGCCAGCAGGGGCCGGACAGGAAGGGGCAATCAGCCCCAGCATTTT. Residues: CASRGRTGRGNQPQHF.

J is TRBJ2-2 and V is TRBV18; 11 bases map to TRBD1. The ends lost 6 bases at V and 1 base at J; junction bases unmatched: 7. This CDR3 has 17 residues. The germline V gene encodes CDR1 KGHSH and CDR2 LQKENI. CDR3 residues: CASSQDRGLLNTGELFF. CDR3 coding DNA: TGTGCCAGCTCCCAGGACAGGGGGCTACTGAACACCGGGGAGCTGTTTTTT. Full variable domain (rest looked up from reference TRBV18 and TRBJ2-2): NAGVMQNPRHLVRRRGQEARLRCSPMKGHSHVYWYRQLPEEGLKFMVYLQKENIIDESGMPKERFSAEFPKEGPSILRIQQVVRGDSAAYFCASSQDRGLLNTGELFFGEGSRLTVL.

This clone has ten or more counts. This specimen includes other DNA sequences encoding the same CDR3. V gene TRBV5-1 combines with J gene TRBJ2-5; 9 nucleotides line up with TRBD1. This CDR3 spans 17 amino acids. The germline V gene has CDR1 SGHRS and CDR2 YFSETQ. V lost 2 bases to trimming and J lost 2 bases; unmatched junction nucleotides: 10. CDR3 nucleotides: TGCGCCAGCAGCTTAGGGGGACAGGGTGGGCGTCAAGAGACCCAGTACTTC. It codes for CASSLGGQGGRQETQYF.

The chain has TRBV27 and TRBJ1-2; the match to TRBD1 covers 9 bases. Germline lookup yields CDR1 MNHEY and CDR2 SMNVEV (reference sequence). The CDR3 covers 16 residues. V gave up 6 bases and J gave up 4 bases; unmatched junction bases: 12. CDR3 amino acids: CASSSLQGAGFYGYTF. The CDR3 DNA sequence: TGTGCCAGCAGCTCGCTACAGGGGGCAGGGTTCTATGGCTACACCTTC.

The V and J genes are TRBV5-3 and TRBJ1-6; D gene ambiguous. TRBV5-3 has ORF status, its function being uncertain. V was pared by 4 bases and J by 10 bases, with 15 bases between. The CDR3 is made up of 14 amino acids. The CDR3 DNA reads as TGTGCCAGAAGCCCCAGCGGTCTTGGATCACCCCTCCACTTT. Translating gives CARSPSGLGSPLHF.

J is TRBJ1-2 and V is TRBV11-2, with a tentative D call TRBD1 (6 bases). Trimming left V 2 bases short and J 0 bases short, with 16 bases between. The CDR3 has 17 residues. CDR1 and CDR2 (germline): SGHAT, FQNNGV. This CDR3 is CASSLLPGQSPNYGYTF. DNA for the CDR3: TGTGCCAGCAGCTTACTCCCGGGACAAAGCCCTAACTATGGCTACACCTTC.

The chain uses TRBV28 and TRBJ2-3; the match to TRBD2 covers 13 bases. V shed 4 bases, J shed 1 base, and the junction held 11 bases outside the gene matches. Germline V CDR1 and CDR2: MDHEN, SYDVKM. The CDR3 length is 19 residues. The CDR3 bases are TGTGCCAGCAGTTGGGGACTAGCGGGACAATACCTGGGCACAGATACGCAGTATTTT. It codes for CASSWGLAGQYLGTDTQYF.

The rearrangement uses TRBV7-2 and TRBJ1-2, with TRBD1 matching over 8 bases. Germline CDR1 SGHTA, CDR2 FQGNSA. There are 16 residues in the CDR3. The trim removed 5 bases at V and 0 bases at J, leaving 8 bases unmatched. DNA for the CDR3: TGTGCCAGCAGCCGGACAGGGTCCTCGTCTAACTATGGCTACACCTTC. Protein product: CASSRTGSSSNYGYTF.

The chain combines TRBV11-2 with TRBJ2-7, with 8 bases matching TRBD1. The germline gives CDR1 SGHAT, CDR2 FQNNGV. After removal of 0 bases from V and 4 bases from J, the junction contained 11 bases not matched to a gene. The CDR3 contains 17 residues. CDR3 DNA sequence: TGTGCCAGCAGCTTAGATGGGGCGCAGGGGGCCTGGTACGAGCAGTACTTC. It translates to CASSLDGAQGAWYEQYF.

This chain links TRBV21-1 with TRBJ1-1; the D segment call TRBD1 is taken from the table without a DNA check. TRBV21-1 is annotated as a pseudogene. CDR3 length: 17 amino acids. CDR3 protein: CASSKRDARDREGIAFF. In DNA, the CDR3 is TGTGCCAGCAGCAAGAGAGACGCCCGGGACAGGGAGGGGATAGCTTTCTTT.

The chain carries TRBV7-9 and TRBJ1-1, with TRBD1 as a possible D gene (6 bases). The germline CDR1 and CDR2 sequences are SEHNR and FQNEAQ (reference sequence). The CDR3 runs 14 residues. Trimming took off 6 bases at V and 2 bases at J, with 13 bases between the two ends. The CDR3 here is CASSSGQPNTEAFF. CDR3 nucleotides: TGTGCCAGCAGTTCCGGACAGCCCAACACTGAAGCTTTCTTT.

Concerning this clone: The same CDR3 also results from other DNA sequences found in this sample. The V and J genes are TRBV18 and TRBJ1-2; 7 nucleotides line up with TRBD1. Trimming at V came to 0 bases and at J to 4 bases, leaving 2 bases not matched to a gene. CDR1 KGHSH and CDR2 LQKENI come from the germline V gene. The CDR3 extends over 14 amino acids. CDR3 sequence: CASSPPGQIYGYTF. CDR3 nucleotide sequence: TGTGCCAGCTCACCACCGGGACAGATCTATGGCTACACCTTC.

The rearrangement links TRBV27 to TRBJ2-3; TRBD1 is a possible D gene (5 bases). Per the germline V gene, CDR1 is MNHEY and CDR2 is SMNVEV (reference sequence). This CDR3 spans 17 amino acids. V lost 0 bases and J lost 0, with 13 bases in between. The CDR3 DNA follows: TGTGCCAGCAGTTTATCGGTGGCAGGGCCCAGCACAGATACGCAGTATTTT. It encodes CASSLSVAGPSTDTQYF.

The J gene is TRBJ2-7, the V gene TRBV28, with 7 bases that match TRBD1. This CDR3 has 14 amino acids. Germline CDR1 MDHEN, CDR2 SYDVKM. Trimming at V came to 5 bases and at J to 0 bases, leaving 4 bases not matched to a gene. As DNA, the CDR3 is TGTGCCAGCAGTCCCCGGGACAGCTCCTACGAGCAGTACTTC. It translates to CASSPRDSSYEQYF.

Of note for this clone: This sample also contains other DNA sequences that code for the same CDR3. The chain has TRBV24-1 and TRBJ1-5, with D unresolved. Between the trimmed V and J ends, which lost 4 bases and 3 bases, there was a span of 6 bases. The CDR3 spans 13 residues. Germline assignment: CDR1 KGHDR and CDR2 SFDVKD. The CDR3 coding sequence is TGTGCCACCAGTGACTCCCTCAATCAGCCCCAGCATTTT. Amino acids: CATSDSLNQPQHF.

CDR3 nucleotide sequence: TGTGCCAGCAGCCCAACGGGGAATGAGCAGTTCTTC. It is translated as CASSPTGNEQFF. The gene calls are TRBV6-1 and TRBJ2-1, with a tentative D call TRBD2 (5 bases). Per germline, CDR1 MNHNS and CDR2 SASEGT. V was trimmed by 6 bases and J by 7 bases, leaving 10 bases between them. The CDR3 sequence is 12 residues long.

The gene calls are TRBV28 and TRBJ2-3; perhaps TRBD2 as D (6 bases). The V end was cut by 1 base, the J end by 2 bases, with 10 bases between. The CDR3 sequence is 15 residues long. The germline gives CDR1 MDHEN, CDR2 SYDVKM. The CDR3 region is CASSLSGVPTDTQYF. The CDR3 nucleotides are TGTGCCAGCAGTTTATCGGGGGTACCCACAGATACGCAGTATTTT. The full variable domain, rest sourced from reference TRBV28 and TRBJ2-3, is DVKVTQSSRYLVKRTGEKVFLECVQDMDHENMFWYRQDPGLGLRLIYFSYDVKMKEKGDIPEGYSVSREKKERFSLILESASTNQTSMYLCASSLSGVPTDTQYFGPGTRLTVL.

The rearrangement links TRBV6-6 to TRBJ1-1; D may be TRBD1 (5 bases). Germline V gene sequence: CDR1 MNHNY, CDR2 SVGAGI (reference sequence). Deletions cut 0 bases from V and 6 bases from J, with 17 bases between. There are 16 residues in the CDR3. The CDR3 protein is CASSYSFYAGMAEAFF. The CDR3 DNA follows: TGTGCCAGCAGTTACTCGTTTTACGCAGGGATGGCTGAAGCTTTCTTT.